This TCR beta chain was retrieved from a study of T cells in Graves' hyperthyroidism and ophthalmopathy. Study details: Peripheral blood was secured at the point of initial diagnosis, before any treatment.

Based on clinical symptoms, serum thyroxine and TRAb, thyroid ultrasound and orbital computed tomography, diagnoses were reached. Fresh peripheral blood, roughly 10 ml, was the source of the PBMCs. This clonotype showed up many times. What it recognizes is unknown. Study results and limitations: Prediction of ophthalmopathy progression came a median around 6.1 months pre-onset.

The investigators amplified TCR beta CDR3 regions from RNA transcripts. HTBI primers were used for first-round RT-PCR of the TCR CDR3. Using its own MiXCR run on the multiplex PCR reads, TCRdb lists one record per CDR3 protein. The sample lists over 500,000 distinct CDR3 sequences; 14% were seen once. The J segment lost 4 bases and the V segment lost 5 bases, leaving 2 bases of the junction unmatched. This CDR3 comprises 13 residues. Germline lookup yields CDR1 SGHTA and CDR2 FQGTGA. The sequence was obtained from a woman in her thirties or forties with Graves' hyperthyroidism. The sequencing sample was made of blood. The V call is TRBV7-3, the J call TRBJ1-1; 9 bases map to TRBD1. As DNA, the CDR3 is TGTGCCAGCAGCACGACAGGGGGCACTGAAGCTTTCTTT. Amino acid sequence: CASSTTGGTEAFF.